The next 32 T cell receptor beta chains were all read from a single sample in a study of T-cell reconstitution after alpha-beta-depleted transplantation in children. This sample's TCRbeta library carried unique molecular identifier barcodes. TCRdb processed the PCR reads anew with MiXCR; each CDR3 protein has one entry. This table holds roughly 190,000 distinct CDR3 sequences, about 14% found once. Sequencing used PBMCs from the stem cell graft donor, obtained from the stem cell graft. These receptors all come from a human donor who donated a stem cell graft to a child with acute lymphoblastic leukemia.

This clonotype was recorded at least ten times. The chain joins TRBV5-1 to TRBJ1-3; D may be TRBD1 (5 bases). V lost 0 bases, J lost 0 bases, and 10 bases lay in between. This CDR3 has 16 amino acids. Germline CDR1 and CDR2: SGHRS and YFSETQ. The CDR3 loop is CASSLGTSASGNTIYF. In nucleotides, the CDR3 is TGCGCCAGCAGCTTGGGGACATCCGCCTCTGGAAACACCATATATTTT.

There are many counts of this clonotype. The chain couples TRBV30 to TRBJ1-1, with D hard to call. Germline V gene data show CDR1 as GTSNPN and CDR2 as SVGIG (reference sequence). The CDR3 spans 11 residues. V lost 3 bases and J 5 bases, leaving 7 bases between the germline ends. CDR3 in DNA: TGTGCCTGGAGCAGGAGGACTGAAGCTTTCTTT. Translating gives CAWSRRTEAFF.

There are many counts of this clonotype. The CDR3: CASSYSPAGLAKNIQYF. CDR3 in DNA: TGTGCCAGCAGTTACTCCCCTGCCGGGCTAGCCAAAAACATTCAGTACTTC. The V and J genes are TRBV6-2 or TRBV6-3 and TRBJ2-4; D remains ambiguous. This CDR3 has 17 residues. V was shortened by 0 bases and J by 0 bases, with 12 bases between the two germline ends. Germline CDR1 is MNHEY and CDR2 is SVGEGT.

This clonotype was observed many times. CDR3 sequence reads: CATSEPRDRELSYTF. In DNA form, the CDR3 reads TGTGCCACCAGTGAACCCCGGGACAGGGAGCTAAGCTACACCTTC. The V gene is TRBV24-1, the J gene TRBJ1-2, with TRBD1 matching over 9 bases. The CDR3 extends over 15 amino acids. V dropped 4 bases and J dropped 9; count of bases not matched to a gene: 11. CDR1 KGHDR and CDR2 SFDVKD come from the germline V gene.

This clonotype appeared a few times. This rearrangement joins TRBV5-1 to TRBJ1-3, with D tentatively TRBD1 (6 bases). Germline CDR1 SGHRS, CDR2 YFSETQ. Trimming took off 4 bases at V and 0 bases at J, with 11 bases between the two ends. There are 15 residues in the CDR3. The CDR3: CASSIGTNSGNTIYF. In DNA form, the CDR3 reads TGCGCCAGCAGCATCGGGACAAACTCTGGAAACACCATATATTTT.

This clonotype was recorded many times. The rearrangement joins TRBV11-3 to TRBJ2-1; D remains unclear. CDR3 length equals 12 residues. Germline-derived CDR1 and CDR2 are SGHNT and YENEEA. The germline V and J ends were trimmed by 5 bases and 8 bases, with 10 bases remaining between them. In DNA, the CDR3 is TGTGCCAGCAGCCCATACCGTGATGAGCAGTTCTTC. Amino acids: CASSPYRDEQFF.

Many counts were recorded for this clonotype. The CDR3 DNA follows: TGTGCCAGCAGTTTCCAGGGGTGGGGTCAGCCCCAGCATTTT. This encodes CASSFQGWGQPQHF. The V and J genes are TRBV6-5 and TRBJ1-5, with D tentatively TRBD1 (6 bases). CDR3 length equals 14 residues. Germline V gene data show CDR1 as MNHEY and CDR2 as SVGAGI. V shed 4 bases and J shed 6 bases, with 13 bases lying between them.

This clonotype was found many times. The genes are TRBV5-1 and TRBJ1-2; D uncertain. CDR1 is SGHRS and CDR2 is YFSETQ in the germline V gene. Trimming removed 5 bases from V and 10 bases from J, with 12 bases in between. This CDR3 has 11 residues. In nucleotides, the CDR3 is TGCGCCAGCAGACAAAAGGATGACTACACCTTC. Its protein is CASRQKDDYTF.

This clonotype has a count of ten or more. The chain is built from TRBV19 and TRBJ2-1; no clear D. The V end lost 7 bases, the J end lost 10 bases, and 11 bases lay between the germline ends. The CDR3 sequence is 11 residues long. Germline-derived CDR1 and CDR2 are LNHDA and SQIVND (reference sequence). DNA for the CDR3: TGTGCCAGTACCTCTCGGGCGGAGCAGTTCTTC. It translates to CASTSRAEQFF.

This chain links TRBV2 with TRBJ1-1; D call uncertain. The CDR3 is 12 residues long. The germline gives CDR1 SNHLY, CDR2 FYNNEI. V lost 7 bases, J lost 4 bases, and 10 bases lay in between. CDR3 sequence reads: CASNRGGTEAFF. The CDR3 DNA reads as TGTGCCAGCAATCGGGGAGGCACTGAAGCTTTCTTT.

At least ten counts were recorded for this clonotype. The genes are TRBV4-2 and TRBJ2-7; D not resolved. The CDR3 totals 14 residues. Between the trimmed V and J ends, which lost 4 bases and 0 bases, there was a span of 10 bases. Germline CDR1 and CDR2: LGHNA and YNFKEQ. CDR3 nucleotide sequence: TGTGCCAGCAGCCGAGAGCTGGGCTCCTACGAGCAGTACTTC. This codes for CASSRELGSYEQYF.

A note on this clonotype: This may arise from a read error, as a much more abundant clone is one base away. The chain is built from TRBV6-4 and TRBJ2-3; 11 bases are shared with TRBD2. Germline CDR1 and CDR2: MRHNA and SNTAGT. Trimming cost V 10 bases and J 5 bases; bases outside gene matches: 8. This CDR3 is 14 amino acids long. The CDR3 region is CAIVTSGEKDTQYF. The CDR3 DNA sequence: TGTGCCATAGTGACTAGCGGGGAGAAAGATACGCAGTATTTT.

The chain uses TRBV7-2 and TRBJ1-2; the match to TRBD1 covers 9 bases. The germline V gene has CDR1 SGHTA and CDR2 FQGNSA. The CDR3 runs 15 residues. J gave up 6 bases and V 5 bases, and 10 bases lay outside the gene matches. The CDR3 protein is CASSPTGGAKNGYTF. CDR3 DNA: TGTGCCAGCAGCCCAACAGGGGGCGCGAAGAATGGCTACACCTTC.

This clonotype appeared many times. The chain links TRBV5-1 to TRBJ1-2; no definite D call. Germline CDR1 SGHRS, CDR2 YFSETQ. This CDR3 region has 14 residues. V was cut by 5 bases and J by 4 bases, with 15 bases left in between. The CDR3 here is CASRGGKRGYGYTF. DNA for the CDR3: TGCGCCAGCAGGGGAGGGAAACGCGGCTATGGCTACACCTTC.

The chain carries TRBV18 and TRBJ2-7; the D gene is possibly TRBD2 (5 bases). V was clipped by 3 bases and J by 0 bases, with 12 bases between them. The CDR3 sequence is 15 residues long. The germline V gene has CDR1 KGHSH and CDR2 LQKENI. CDR3 residues: CASSPSGRTSYEQYF. The DNA for the CDR3 is TGTGCCAGCTCACCGAGCGGCCGGACCTCCTACGAGCAGTACTTC.

This clonotype was observed a few times. The V gene is TRBV10-3, the J gene TRBJ2-7; a weak D match, TRBD1 (6 bases). Trimming cost V 4 bases and J 0 bases, with 13 bases left between them. CDR1 is ENHRY, CDR2 SYGVKD, per germline. There are 15 residues in the CDR3. The chain's CDR3 is CAISGQSGDSYEQYF. CDR3 sequence (DNA): TGTGCCATCAGTGGCCAGTCAGGGGACTCCTACGAGCAGTACTTC.

This clonotype has at least ten counts. The chain couples TRBV20-1 to TRBJ2-7; 7 bases fit TRBD2. The CDR3 is 16 residues long. Losses at the gene ends were 1 base for V and 7 bases for J; bases not matched to a gene: 16. Per germline, CDR1 DFQATT and CDR2 SNEGSKA (reference sequence). The chain's CDR3 is CSARVVGSGGAGEQYF. For the CDR3, the DNA is TGCAGTGCTAGAGTCGTCGGTAGCGGAGGAGCGGGGGAGCAGTACTTC.

A remark on this clonotype: A much larger clone lies one base from this, so it may be a read error. CDR3 sequence (DNA): TGTGCCAGCAGCTTAGTTCCTAGCTGGGGCTCCTACGAGCAGTACTTC. It is translated as CASSLVPSWGSYEQYF. This chain uses TRBV11-2 with TRBJ2-7; the D gene is possibly TRBD2 (5 bases). The CDR3 is 16 residues long. V lost 1 base and J lost 0, with 13 bases in between. Germline loops: CDR1 SGHAT, CDR2 FQNNGV.

This chain links TRBV6-5 with TRBJ1-4; 8 bases map to TRBD1. Germline trimming cut 4 bases from V and 3 bases from J; bases unmatched to any gene: 7. Germline V gene lookup returns CDR1 MNHEY and CDR2 SVGAGI. The CDR3 has 16 amino acids. CDR3 DNA: TGTGCCAGCAGTTGGGGACCGACAGGGGCTAATGAAAAACTGTTTTTT. This translates into CASSWGPTGANEKLFF.

In its sample, this clonotype was seen many times. The chain combines TRBV5-1 with TRBJ2-7; possible D gene TRBD2, 6 bases. Trimming left V 4 bases short and J 0 bases short, with 14 bases between. The CDR3 sequence is 15 residues long. The germline V gene encodes CDR1 SGHRS and CDR2 YFSETQ. The CDR3 loop is CASSPRAGTSYEQYF. The CDR3 DNA sequence: TGCGCCAGCAGCCCACGGGCGGGAACCTCCTACGAGCAGTACTTC.

The chain links TRBV6-1 to TRBJ2-6; 8 bases map to TRBD1. The CDR3 spans 17 residues. V lost 6 bases to trimming and J lost 4 bases; unmatched junction nucleotides: 11. CDR1 and CDR2 (germline): MNHNS, SASEGT. The CDR3 nucleotides are TGTGCCAGCAGCCGGGCCGGACAGGGATCCGGGGCCAACGTCCTGACTTTC. Translating gives CASSRAGQGSGANVLTF.

This sequence joins TRBV20-1 and TRBJ2-3, with D perhaps TRBD2 (6 bases). The CDR3 totals 15 residues. The ends were cut back, 0 bases at V and 3 bases at J, with 13 bases in the middle. CDR1 and CDR2 (germline): DFQATT, SNEGSKA (reference sequence). This CDR3 reads CSARDTGRRTDTQYF. DNA of the CDR3: TGCAGTGCTAGAGATACCGGGAGACGGACAGATACGCAGTATTTT.

This clonotype has at least ten counts. This chain connects TRBV5-1 to TRBJ1-1; D is unclear. Trimming shortened V by 4 bases and J by 1 base, and 11 bases separated the two germline ends. The germline V gene encodes CDR1 SGHRS and CDR2 YFSETQ. The CDR3 extends over 14 amino acids. In DNA form, the CDR3 reads TGCGCCAGCAGCGCGGGCAATTCGAACACTGAAGCTTTCTTT. Its translation: CASSAGNSNTEAFF.

V and J are TRBV7-7 and TRBJ2-5, with 11 bases fitting TRBD2. This CDR3 is 15 amino acids long. CDR1 and CDR2 from the germline V gene are SSHAT and FNYEAQ (reference sequence). J was trimmed by 5 bases and V by 3 bases; bases with no gene match: 5. CDR3 in DNA: TGTGCCAGCAGCTTGGGACTAGCGGTTTCTGAGACCCAGTACTTC. Amino acid sequence: CASSLGLAVSETQYF.

Notes on this clonotype: This clone may be a read error of a much larger clone one base away. The chain recombines TRBV20-1 with TRBJ1-4, with D possibly TRBD1 on 5 matching bases. V was clipped by 3 bases and J by 8 bases, with 16 bases between them. CDR1 and CDR2 from the germline V gene are DFQATT and SNEGSKA (reference sequence). The CDR3 has 14 amino acids. The DNA for the CDR3 is TGCAGTGCTAGTCGGGGTCCCCGGGGGGAAAAACTGTTTTTT. Amino acids: CSASRGPRGEKLFF.

This clonotype has a count of ten or more. The gene calls are TRBV24-1 and TRBJ1-5, with 9 bases identical to TRBD1. Germline V gene data show CDR1 as KGHDR and CDR2 as SFDVKD. V dropped 11 bases and J dropped 7; count of bases not matched to a gene: 11. The CDR3 covers 14 residues. The CDR3 here is CANPGTGRRQPQHF. CDR3 coding DNA: TGTGCCAACCCCGGGACAGGGAGAAGACAGCCCCAGCATTTT.

This clonotype occurred a few times. CDR3 sequence (DNA): TGTGCCAGCAGAGGGGGAACGTTGAACACCGGGGAGCTGTTTTTT. Protein product: CASRGGTLNTGELFF. The chain combines TRBV7-2 with TRBJ2-2; maybe TRBD1 (6 bases). The CDR3 is 15 residues long. V was pared by 6 bases and J by 1 base, with 12 bases between. CDR1 is SGHTA, CDR2 FQGNSA, per germline.

This clonotype was detected a few times. V usage is TRBV5-1 and J usage is TRBJ2-7; 8 bases map to TRBD1. V dropped 4 bases and J dropped 6; count of bases not matched to a gene: 21. This CDR3 is 18 amino acids long. Looked up from germline, CDR1 is SGHRS and CDR2 is YFSETQ. CDR3 loop: CASSGLRYGQGRAREQYF. In DNA form, the CDR3 reads TGCGCCAGCAGCGGGCTTAGATACGGACAGGGTCGGGCTCGCGAGCAGTACTTC.

This clonotype appeared many times. This chain uses TRBV11-3 with TRBJ2-5; D may be TRBD1 (5 bases). The germline V gene encodes CDR1 SGHNT and CDR2 YENEEA. CDR3 size: 13 residues. Trimming removed 5 bases from V and 2 bases from J, with 9 bases in between. CDR3 region: CASSPGHQETQYF. The CDR3 DNA is TGTGCCAGCAGCCCCGGACATCAAGAGACCCAGTACTTC.

This clonotype was recorded many times. The CDR3 loop reads CASSRDRADGYTF. In DNA form, the CDR3 reads TGTGCCAGCAGCCGGGACAGGGCGGATGGCTACACCTTC. This chain joins TRBV12-3 or TRBV12-4 and TRBJ1-2, with 9 bases aligning to TRBD1. There are 13 residues in the CDR3. The junction had 5 bases not matched to a gene; V was cut back by 6 bases and J by 6 bases.

This clonotype showed up many times. V and J are TRBV12-3 or TRBV12-4 and TRBJ1-1, with a weak D call TRBD1 (5 bases). There are 14 residues in the CDR3. The V gene lost 7 bases and the J gene lost 1 base, with 13 bases spanning the gap. As DNA, the CDR3 is TGTGCCAGCAAGTGGGGCTATGGGAACACTGAAGCTTTCTTT. Protein sequence: CASKWGYGNTEAFF.

This clonotype was detected ten times or more. The chain recombines TRBV10-3 with TRBJ2-2; TRBD1 aligns across 10 bases. The CDR3 runs to 15 residues. V lost 8 bases and J lost 7; bases outside the gene matches: 10. Germline CDR1 is ENHRY and CDR2 is SYGVKD. Here the CDR3 DNA reads TGTGCCATCGGAACCGGGACAGGGGTTGGCGGGGAGCTGTTTTTT. This codes for CAIGTGTGVGGELFF.